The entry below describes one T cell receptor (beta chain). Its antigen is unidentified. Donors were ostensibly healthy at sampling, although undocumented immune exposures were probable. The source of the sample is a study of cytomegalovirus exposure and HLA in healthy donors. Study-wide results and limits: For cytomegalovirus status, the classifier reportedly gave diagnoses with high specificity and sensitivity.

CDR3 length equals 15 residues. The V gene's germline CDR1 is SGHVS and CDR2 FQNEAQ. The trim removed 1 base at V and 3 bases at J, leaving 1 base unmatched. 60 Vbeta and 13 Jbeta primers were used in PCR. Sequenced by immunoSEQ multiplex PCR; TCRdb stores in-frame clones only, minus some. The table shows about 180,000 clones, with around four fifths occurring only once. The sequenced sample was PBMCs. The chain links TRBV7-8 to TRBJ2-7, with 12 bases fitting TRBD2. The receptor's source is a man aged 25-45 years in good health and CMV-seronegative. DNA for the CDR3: TGTGCCAGCAGCTTAGAACTAGCGGGGGGCTACGAGCAGTACTTC. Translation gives CASSLELAGGYEQYF.